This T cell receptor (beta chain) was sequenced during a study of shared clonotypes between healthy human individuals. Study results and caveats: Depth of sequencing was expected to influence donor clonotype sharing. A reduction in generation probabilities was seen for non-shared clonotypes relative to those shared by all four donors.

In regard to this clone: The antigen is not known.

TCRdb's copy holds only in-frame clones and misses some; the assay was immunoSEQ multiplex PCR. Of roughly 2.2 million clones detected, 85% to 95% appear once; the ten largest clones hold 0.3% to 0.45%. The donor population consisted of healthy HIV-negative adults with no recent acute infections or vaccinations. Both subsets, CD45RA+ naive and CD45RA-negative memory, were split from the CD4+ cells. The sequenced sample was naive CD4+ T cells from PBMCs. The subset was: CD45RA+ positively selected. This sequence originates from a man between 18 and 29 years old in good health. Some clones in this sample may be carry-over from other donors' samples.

CDR3 DNA: TGCGCCAGCAGCTCTTTCCGGACAGGGACCGGGGAGCTGTTTTTT. This codes for CASSSFRTGTGELFF. V is TRBV5-1 and J is TRBJ2-2; TRBD1 agrees at 8 bases. CDR3 length: 15 amino acids. CDR1 SGHRS and CDR2 YFSETQ come from the germline V gene. V lost 3 bases and J lost 5; bases outside the gene matches: 6.